The clone carrying this T cell receptor (beta chain) was counted between two and nine times. These data are taken from a study of identical twins. TCRdb processed the 5' RACE reads anew with MiXCR; each CDR3 protein has one entry. Of some 660,000 distinct CDR3 sequences in the sample, around 8.6% were seen once. Germline CDR1 KGHSH, CDR2 LQKENI. The CDR3 extends over 15 amino acids. V lost 0 bases to trimming and J lost 9 bases, with 15 bases between them. Separately, the same data were catalogued under a study of yellow fever vaccine responses in identical twins.

This receptor was identified in a woman aged 18-29 years in good health. Sequencing input: PBMCs. The chain links TRBV18 to TRBJ2-1; no reliable D call. The CDR3, as DNA: TGTGCCAGCTCACCACCCAGTTCTCTGATGAGTGAGCAGTTCTTC. It encodes CASSPPSSLMSEQFF.